The subject of this entry is one T cell receptor (beta chain). Libraries were prepared by immunoSEQ multiplex PCR; TCRdb keeps only in-frame clonotypes and omits some of them. Of around 300,000 clones listed, around 91% are singletons. The sample belongs to a study of blood T cell repertoires in COVID-19. About the research overall: The United States, Italy and Spain supplied acute and convalescent COVID-19 samples.

Recovery meant two consecutive negative NP/OP PCR tests, professional clearance, or resolved symptoms. V lost 5 bases to trimming and J lost 4 bases, with 7 bases between them. CDR1 is ENHRY and CDR2 is SYGVKD in the germline V gene. This CDR3 comprises 12 residues. Sequencing used PBMCs or T cells enriched from blood (not recorded which). This clonotype originated in a woman younger than 35 who had recovered from COVID-19. The genes are TRBV10-3 and TRBJ2-3, with D hard to call. The DNA for the CDR3 is TGTGCCATCAGTATCTTTGCAGATACGCAGTATTTT. Amino acids: CAISIFADTQYF.